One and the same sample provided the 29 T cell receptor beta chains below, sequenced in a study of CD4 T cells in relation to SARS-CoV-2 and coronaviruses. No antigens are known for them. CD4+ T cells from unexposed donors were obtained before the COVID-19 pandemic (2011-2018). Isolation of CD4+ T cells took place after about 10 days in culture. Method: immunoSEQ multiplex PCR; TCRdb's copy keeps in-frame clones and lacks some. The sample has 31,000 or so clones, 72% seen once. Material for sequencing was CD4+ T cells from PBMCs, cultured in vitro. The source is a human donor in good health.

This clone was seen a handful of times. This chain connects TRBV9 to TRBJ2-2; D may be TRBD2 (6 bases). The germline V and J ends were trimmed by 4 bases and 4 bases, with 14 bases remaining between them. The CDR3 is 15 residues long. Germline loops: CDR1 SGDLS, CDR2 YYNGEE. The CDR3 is CASSPRDFPTGELFF. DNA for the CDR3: TGTGCCAGCAGCCCCCGGGACTTCCCCACCGGGGAGCTGTTTTTT.

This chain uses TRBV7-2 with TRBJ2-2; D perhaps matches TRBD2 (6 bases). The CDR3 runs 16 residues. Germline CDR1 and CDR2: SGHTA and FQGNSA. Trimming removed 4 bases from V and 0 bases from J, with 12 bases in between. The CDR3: CASSWGVTPNTGELFF. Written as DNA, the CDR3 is TGTGCCAGCAGCTGGGGGGTGACACCGAACACCGGGGAGCTGTTTTTT.

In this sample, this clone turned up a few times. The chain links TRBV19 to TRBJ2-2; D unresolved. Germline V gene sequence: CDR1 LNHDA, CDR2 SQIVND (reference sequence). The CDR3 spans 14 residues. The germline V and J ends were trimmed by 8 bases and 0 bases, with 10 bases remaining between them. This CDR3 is CASSTSTNTGELFF. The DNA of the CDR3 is TGTGCCAGTTCCACATCGACGAACACCGGGGAGCTGTTTTTT.

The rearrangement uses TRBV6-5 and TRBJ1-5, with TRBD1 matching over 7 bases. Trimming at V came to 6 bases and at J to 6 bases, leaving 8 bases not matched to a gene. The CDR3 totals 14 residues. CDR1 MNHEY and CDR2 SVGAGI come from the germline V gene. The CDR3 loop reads CASRGQGVSQPQHF. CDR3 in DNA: TGTGCCAGCAGGGGCCAGGGGGTTAGTCAGCCCCAGCATTTT.

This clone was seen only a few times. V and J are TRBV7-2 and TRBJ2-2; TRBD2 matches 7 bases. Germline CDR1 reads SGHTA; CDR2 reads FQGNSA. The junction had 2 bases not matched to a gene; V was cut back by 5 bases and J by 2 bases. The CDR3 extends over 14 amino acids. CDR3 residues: CASSRDYNTGELFF. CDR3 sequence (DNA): TGTGCCAGCAGCAGGGACTATAACACCGGGGAGCTGTTTTTT.

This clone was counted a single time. The CDR3, as DNA: TGTGCCAGCAGCCAAGGGACGGACACTGAAGCTTTCTTT. Translated: CASSQGTDTEAFF. This rearrangement joins TRBV3-1 (or the pseudogene TRBV3-2) to TRBJ1-1, with unresolved D. The germline gives CDR1 LGHDT, CDR2 YNNKEL (reference sequence). This CDR3 contains 13 residues. V was trimmed by 1 base and J by 3 bases, leaving 6 bases between them.

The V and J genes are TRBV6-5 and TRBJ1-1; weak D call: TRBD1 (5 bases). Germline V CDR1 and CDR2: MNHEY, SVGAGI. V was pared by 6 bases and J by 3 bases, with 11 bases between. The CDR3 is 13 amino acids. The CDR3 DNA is TGTGCCAGCAGGGCCAGGGTTGACACTGAAGCTTTCTTT. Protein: CASRARVDTEAFF.

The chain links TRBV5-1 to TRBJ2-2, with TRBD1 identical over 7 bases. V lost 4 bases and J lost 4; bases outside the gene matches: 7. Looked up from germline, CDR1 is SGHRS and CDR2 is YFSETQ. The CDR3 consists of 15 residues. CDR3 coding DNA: TGCGCCAGCAGCCACGGGGACAGAGCCACCGGGGAGCTGTTTTTT. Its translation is CASSHGDRATGELFF.

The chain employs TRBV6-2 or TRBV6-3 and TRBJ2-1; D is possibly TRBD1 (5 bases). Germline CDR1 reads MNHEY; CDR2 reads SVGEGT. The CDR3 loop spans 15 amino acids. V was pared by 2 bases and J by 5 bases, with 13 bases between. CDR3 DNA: TGTGCCAGCAGTTACCAGAGTGGCAGGGACAATGAGCAGTTCTTC. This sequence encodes CASSYQSGRDNEQFF.

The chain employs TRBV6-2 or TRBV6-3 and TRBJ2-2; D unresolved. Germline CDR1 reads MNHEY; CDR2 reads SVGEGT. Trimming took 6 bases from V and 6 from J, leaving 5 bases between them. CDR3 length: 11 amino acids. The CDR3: CASSRAGELFF. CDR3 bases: TGTGCCAGCAGCCGGGCCGGGGAGCTGTTTTTT.

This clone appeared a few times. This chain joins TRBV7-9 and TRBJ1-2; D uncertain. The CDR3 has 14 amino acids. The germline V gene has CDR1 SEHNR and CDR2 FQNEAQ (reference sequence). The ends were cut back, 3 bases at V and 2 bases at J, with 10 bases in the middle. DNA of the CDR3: TGTGCCAGCAGCTTCGCAGGAGTCAACTATGGCTACACCTTC. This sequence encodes CASSFAGVNYGYTF.

CDR3 coding DNA: TGTGCCAGCAGTAGGGACAGGGGTACTGAAGCTTTCTTT. Encoded protein: CASSRDRGTEAFF. The chain employs TRBV6-5 and TRBJ1-1, with 10 nucleotides matching TRBD1. The V gene's germline CDR1 is MNHEY and CDR2 SVGAGI. V shed 5 bases and J 5 bases; nucleotides not matched to a gene: 2. CDR3 size: 13 residues.

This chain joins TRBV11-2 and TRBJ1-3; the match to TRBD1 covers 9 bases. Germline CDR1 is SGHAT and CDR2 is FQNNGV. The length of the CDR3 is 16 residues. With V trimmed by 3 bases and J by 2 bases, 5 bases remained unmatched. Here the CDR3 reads CASSFTRDRAGNTIYF. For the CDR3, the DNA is TGTGCCAGCAGCTTCACACGGGACAGGGCTGGAAACACCATATATTTT.

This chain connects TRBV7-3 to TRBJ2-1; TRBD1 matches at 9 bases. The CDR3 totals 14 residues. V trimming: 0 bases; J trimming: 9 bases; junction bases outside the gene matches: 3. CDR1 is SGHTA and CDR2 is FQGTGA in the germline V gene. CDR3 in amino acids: CASSLTGQGGEQFF. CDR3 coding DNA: TGTGCCAGCAGCTTAACGGGACAGGGCGGTGAGCAGTTCTTC.

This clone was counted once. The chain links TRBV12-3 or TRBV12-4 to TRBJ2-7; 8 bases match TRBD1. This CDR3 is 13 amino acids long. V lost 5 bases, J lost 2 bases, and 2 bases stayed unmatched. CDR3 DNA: TGTGCCAGCAGTCAACAGGGGGCCTACGAGCAGTACTTC. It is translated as CASSQQGAYEQYF.

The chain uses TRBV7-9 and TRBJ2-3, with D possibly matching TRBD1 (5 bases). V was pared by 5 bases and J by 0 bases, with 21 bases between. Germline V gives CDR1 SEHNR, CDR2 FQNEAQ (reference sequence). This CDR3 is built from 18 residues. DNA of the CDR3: TGTGCCAGCAGCCCCCCTAGGATTAGACAGACCAGCACAGATACGCAGTATTTT. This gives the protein CASSPPRIRQTSTDTQYF.

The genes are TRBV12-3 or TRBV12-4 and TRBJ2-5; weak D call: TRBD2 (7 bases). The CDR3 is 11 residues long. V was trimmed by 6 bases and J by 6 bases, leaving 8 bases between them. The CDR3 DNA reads TGTGCCAGCAGGGGGGGGCAGACCCAGTACTTC. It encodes CASRGGQTQYF.

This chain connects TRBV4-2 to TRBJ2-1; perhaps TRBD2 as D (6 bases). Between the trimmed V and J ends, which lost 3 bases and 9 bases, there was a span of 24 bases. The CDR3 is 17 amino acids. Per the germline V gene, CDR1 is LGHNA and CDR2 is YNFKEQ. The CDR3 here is CASSHLLRDPGGSEQFF. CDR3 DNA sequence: TGTGCCAGCAGCCACTTACTCCGCGACCCCGGGGGAAGTGAGCAGTTCTTC.

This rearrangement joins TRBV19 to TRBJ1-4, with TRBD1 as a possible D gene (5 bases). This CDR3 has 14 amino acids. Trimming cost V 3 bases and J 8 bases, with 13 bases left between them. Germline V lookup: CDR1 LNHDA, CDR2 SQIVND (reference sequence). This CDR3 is CASSMAQGEEKLFF. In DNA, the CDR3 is TGTGCCAGTAGTATGGCTCAGGGTGAGGAAAAACTGTTTTTT. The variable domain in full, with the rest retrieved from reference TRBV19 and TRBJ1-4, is DGGITQSPKYLFRKEGQNVTLSCEQNLNHDAMYWYRQDPGQGLRLIYYSQIVNDFQKGDIAEGYSVSREKKESFPLTVTSAQKNPTAFYLCASSMAQGEEKLFFGSGTQLSVL.

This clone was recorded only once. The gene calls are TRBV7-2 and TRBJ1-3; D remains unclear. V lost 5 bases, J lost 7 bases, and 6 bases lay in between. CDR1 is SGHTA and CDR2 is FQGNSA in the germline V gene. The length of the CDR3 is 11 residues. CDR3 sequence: CASSPQNTIYF. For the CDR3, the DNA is TGTGCCAGCAGCCCCCAGAACACCATATATTTT.

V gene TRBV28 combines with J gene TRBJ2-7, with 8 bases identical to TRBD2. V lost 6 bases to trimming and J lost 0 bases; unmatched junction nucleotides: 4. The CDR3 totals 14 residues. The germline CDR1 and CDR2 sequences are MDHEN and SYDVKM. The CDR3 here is CASRLSGSSYEQYF. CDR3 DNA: TGTGCCAGCAGACTAAGCGGGAGCTCCTACGAGCAGTACTTC.

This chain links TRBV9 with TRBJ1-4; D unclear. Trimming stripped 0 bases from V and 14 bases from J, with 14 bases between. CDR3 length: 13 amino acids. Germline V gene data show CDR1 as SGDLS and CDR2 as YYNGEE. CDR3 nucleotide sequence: TGTGCCAGCAGCGTAGCCTCGTCCGGATTCCTGTTTTTT. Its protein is CASSVASSGFLFF.

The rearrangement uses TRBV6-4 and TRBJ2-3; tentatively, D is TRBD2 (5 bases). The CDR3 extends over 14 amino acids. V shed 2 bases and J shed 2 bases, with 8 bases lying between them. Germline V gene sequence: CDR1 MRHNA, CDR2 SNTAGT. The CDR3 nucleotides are TGTGCCAGCAGTGACAGCGGTTACACAGATACGCAGTATTTT. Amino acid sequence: CASSDSGYTDTQYF.

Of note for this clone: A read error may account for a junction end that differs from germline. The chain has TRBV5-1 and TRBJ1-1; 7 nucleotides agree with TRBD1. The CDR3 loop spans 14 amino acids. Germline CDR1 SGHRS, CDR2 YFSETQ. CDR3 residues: CASSLSRGNAEAFF. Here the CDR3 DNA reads TGCGCCAGCAGCTTGAGCAGGGGGAACGCTGAAGCTTTCTTT.

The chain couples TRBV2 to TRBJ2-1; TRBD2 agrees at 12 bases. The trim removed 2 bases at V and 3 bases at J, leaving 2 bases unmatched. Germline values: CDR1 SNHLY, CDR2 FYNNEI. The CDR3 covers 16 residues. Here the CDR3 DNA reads TGTGCCAGCAGTGAACTACTAGCGGGGGGCTACAATGAGCAGTTCTTC. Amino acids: CASSELLAGGYNEQFF.

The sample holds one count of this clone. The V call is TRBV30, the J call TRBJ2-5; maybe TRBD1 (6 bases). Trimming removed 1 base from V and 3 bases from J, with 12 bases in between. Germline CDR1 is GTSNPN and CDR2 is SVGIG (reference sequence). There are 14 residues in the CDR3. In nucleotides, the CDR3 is TGTGCCTGGAGTGGCTTCAGGGGAGAAGAGACCCAGTACTTC. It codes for CAWSGFRGEETQYF.

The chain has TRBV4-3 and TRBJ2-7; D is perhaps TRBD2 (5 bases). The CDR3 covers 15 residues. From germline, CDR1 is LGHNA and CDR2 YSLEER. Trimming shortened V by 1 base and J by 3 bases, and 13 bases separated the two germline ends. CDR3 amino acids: CASSQGVTGYYEQYF. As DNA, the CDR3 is TGCGCCAGCAGCCAAGGCGTGACGGGATACTACGAGCAGTACTTC.

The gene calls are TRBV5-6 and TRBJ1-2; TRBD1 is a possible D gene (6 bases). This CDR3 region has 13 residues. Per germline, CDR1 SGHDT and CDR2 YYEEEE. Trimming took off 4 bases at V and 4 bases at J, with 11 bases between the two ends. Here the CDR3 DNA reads TGTGCCAGCAGCCAGGCCAGGGGCTATGGCTACACCTTC. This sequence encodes CASSQARGYGYTF.

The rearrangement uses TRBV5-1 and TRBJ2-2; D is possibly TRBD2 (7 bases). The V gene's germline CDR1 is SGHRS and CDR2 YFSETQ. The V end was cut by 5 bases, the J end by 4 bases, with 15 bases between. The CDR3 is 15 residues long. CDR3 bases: TGCGCCAGCAGAAACGGACGGGGGGCCACCGGGGAGCTGTTTTTT. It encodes CASRNGRGATGELFF.